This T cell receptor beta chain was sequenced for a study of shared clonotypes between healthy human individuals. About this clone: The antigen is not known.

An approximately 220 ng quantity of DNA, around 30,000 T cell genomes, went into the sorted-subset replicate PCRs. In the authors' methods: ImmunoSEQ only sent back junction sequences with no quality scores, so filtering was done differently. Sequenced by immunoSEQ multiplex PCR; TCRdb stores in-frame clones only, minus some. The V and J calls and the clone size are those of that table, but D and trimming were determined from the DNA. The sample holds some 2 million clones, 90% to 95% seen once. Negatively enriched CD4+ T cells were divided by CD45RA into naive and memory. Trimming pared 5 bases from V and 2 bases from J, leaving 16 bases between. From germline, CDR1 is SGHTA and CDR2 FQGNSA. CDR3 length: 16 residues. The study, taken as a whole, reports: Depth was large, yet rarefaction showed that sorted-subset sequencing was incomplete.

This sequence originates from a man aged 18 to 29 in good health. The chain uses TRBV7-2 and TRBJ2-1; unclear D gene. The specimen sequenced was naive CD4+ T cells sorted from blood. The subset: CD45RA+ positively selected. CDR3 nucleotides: TGTGCCAGCAGCCCCTTTTTAGGGTCCACCTACAATGAGCAGTTCTTC. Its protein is CASSPFLGSTYNEQFF.